This is a list of T cell receptor beta chains from one sample in a study of blood T cell repertoires in COVID-19. The method was immunoSEQ multiplex PCR; TCRdb's version includes in-frame clones alone and lacks a portion of them. The repertoire has 70,000 to 95,000 clones, 92% of them found once; the top ten carry approximately 6%. Material: peripheral blood. The source of these receptors is a woman in her sixties or seventies with active COVID-19. The CDR3 runs from the conserved cysteine through the conserved F or W. The order of the fields is clone size, D gene, V gene, J gene, CDR3 protein, CDR3 DNA. The D gene is left open where the match is weak. Where a row states a size, it is once, few, many or the class of an expanded clone; other rows omit it.

clone size: .
D gene: .
V gene: TRBV27
J gene: TRBJ2-7
CDR3 protein: CASSFIVGQLYF
CDR3 DNA: TGTGCCAGCAGTTTCATTGTCGGACAGCTGTACTTC

clone size: once
D gene: .
V gene: TRBV3-1/TRBV3-2
J gene: TRBJ1-6
CDR3 protein: CASNEGGWNSPLHF
CDR3 DNA: TGTGCCAGCAACGAGGGGGGGTGGAATTCACCCCTCCACTTT

clone size: .
D gene: TRBD2
V gene: TRBV5-1
J gene: TRBJ2-4
CDR3 protein: CASSLLSGREGNIQYF
CDR3 DNA: TGCGCCAGCAGCTTGCTTAGCGGGAGGGAGGGGAACATTCAGTACTTC

clone size: .
D gene: TRBD1
V gene: TRBV7-8
J gene: TRBJ1-5
CDR3 protein: CASSFERDSSILNSNQPQHF
CDR3 DNA: TGTGCCAGCAGCTTTGAAAGGGACAGCTCCATATTAAATAGCAATCAGCCCCAGCATTTT

clone size: .
D gene: TRBD1
V gene: TRBV27
J gene: TRBJ1-5
CDR3 protein: CASRPGTVNQPQHF
CDR3 DNA: TGTGCCAGCAGGCCTGGGACAGTTAATCAGCCCCAGCATTTT

clone size: .
D gene: .
V gene: TRBV28
J gene: TRBJ2-2
CDR3 protein: CASSFRGRNPGELFF
CDR3 DNA: TGTGCCAGCAGTTTTAGAGGGCGTAACCCCGGGGAGCTGTTTTTT

clone size: .
D gene: .
V gene: TRBV7-2
J gene: TRBJ2-7
CDR3 protein: CASSPRLVSYEQYF
CDR3 DNA: TGTGCCAGCAGCCCTCGACTAGTCTCCTACGAGCAGTACTTC

clone size: .
D gene: .
V gene: TRBV21-1
J gene: TRBJ1-1
CDR3 protein: CASSKEWRLGSEAFF
CDR3 DNA: TGTGCCAGCAGCAAAGAATGGAGGTTGGGCTCTGAAGCTTTCTTT

clone size: .
D gene: .
V gene: TRBV19
J gene: TRBJ1-2
CDR3 protein: CARGADGYTF
CDR3 DNA: TGTGCCAGAGGGGCGGACGGCTACACCTTC

clone size: .
D gene: TRBD1
V gene: TRBV4-3
J gene: TRBJ1-2
CDR3 protein: CASSQSDRDNYGYTF
CDR3 DNA: TGCGCCAGCAGCCAGTCCGACAGGGATAACTATGGCTACACCTTC

clone size: once
D gene: .
V gene: TRBV14
J gene: TRBJ2-6
CDR3 protein: CASSFIPGYHSGANVLTF
CDR3 DNA: TGTGCCAGCAGCTTTATTCCGGGATATCACTCTGGGGCCAACGTCCTGACTTTC

clone size: .
D gene: TRBD1
V gene: TRBV5-4
J gene: TRBJ1-3
CDR3 protein: CASSLAPGQGSGNTIYF
CDR3 DNA: TGTGCCAGCAGCTTGGCACCGGGACAGGGCTCTGGAAACACCATATATTTT

clone size: .
D gene: TRBD1
V gene: TRBV30
J gene: TRBJ1-3
CDR3 protein: CAADRGYGNTIYF
CDR3 DNA: TGTGCCGCCGACAGGGGATATGGAAACACCATATATTTT

clone size: .
D gene: TRBD2
V gene: TRBV30
J gene: TRBJ2-1
CDR3 protein: CAWSVTGTRSVEQFF
CDR3 DNA: TGTGCCTGGAGTGTAACGGGGACTAGGTCGGTTGAGCAGTTCTTC

clone size: .
D gene: .
V gene: TRBV6-6
J gene: TRBJ1-5
CDR3 protein: CASSLQGPGQPQHF
CDR3 DNA: TGTGCCAGCAGTTTACAGGGTCCCGGTCAGCCCCAGCATTTT

clone size: .
D gene: .
V gene: TRBV24-1
J gene: TRBJ2-7
CDR3 protein: CATSDSGNEQYF
CDR3 DNA: TGTGCCACCAGTGATTCCGGGAATGAGCAGTACTTC

clone size: .
D gene: TRBD2
V gene: TRBV5-4
J gene: TRBJ2-7
CDR3 protein: CASSAGTSGQYEQYF
CDR3 DNA: TGTGCCAGCAGCGCAGGGACTAGCGGTCAATACGAGCAGTACTTC

clone size: .
D gene: TRBD1
V gene: TRBV7-2
J gene: TRBJ2-2
CDR3 protein: CASSSGTETGELFF
CDR3 DNA: TGTGCCAGCAGCTCCGGGACAGAAACCGGGGAGCTGTTTTTT

clone size: few
D gene: .
V gene: TRBV30
J gene: TRBJ2-1
CDR3 protein: CAWSVQGWEQFF
CDR3 DNA: TGTGCCTGGAGTGTACAGGGCTGGGAGCAGTTCTTC

clone size: .
D gene: TRBD2
V gene: TRBV11-3
J gene: TRBJ2-2
CDR3 protein: CASSLGAGSGELFF
CDR3 DNA: TGTGCCAGCAGCTTAGGAGCGGGGTCGGGGGAGCTGTTTTTT

clone size: .
D gene: TRBD1
V gene: TRBV30
J gene: TRBJ1-6
CDR3 protein: CAWNGGQSLAPLHF
CDR3 DNA: TGTGCCTGGAATGGGGGACAGTCACTGGCACCCCTCCACTTT

clone size: .
D gene: .
V gene: TRBV6-6
J gene: TRBJ1-1
CDR3 protein: CASRGTQRNMNTEAFF
CDR3 DNA: TGTGCCAGCAGAGGGACACAAAGGAACATGAACACTGAAGCTTTCTTT

clone size: .
D gene: TRBD2
V gene: TRBV7-2
J gene: TRBJ2-4
CDR3 protein: CASSLRGGGNIQYF
CDR3 DNA: TGTGCCAGCAGCCTGCGGGGGGGCGGAAACATTCAGTACTTC

clone size: .
D gene: TRBD2
V gene: TRBV6-6
J gene: TRBJ2-3
CDR3 protein: CANSKGGSADTQYF
CDR3 DNA: TGTGCCAACTCGAAGGGCGGGAGTGCAGATACGCAGTATTTT

clone size: .
D gene: .
V gene: TRBV12-3/TRBV12-4
J gene: TRBJ1-1
CDR3 protein: CASRPMTDTEAFF
CDR3 DNA: TGTGCCAGCAGACCTATGACAGACACTGAAGCTTTCTTT

clone size: .
D gene: .
V gene: TRBV10-2
J gene: TRBJ2-7
CDR3 protein: CASSESGRFDHEQYF
CDR3 DNA: TGCGCCAGCAGTGAGTCAGGCAGGTTCGACCACGAGCAGTACTTC

clone size: .
D gene: .
V gene: TRBV6-5
J gene: TRBJ1-1
CDR3 protein: CASSYRGGEAFF
CDR3 DNA: TGTGCCAGCAGTTACCGTGGGGGCGAAGCTTTCTTT

clone size: .
D gene: TRBD1
V gene: TRBV5-5
J gene: TRBJ2-7
CDR3 protein: CASRPPGQGSYEQYF
CDR3 DNA: TGTGCCAGCAGGCCCCCGGGACAGGGGTCCTACGAGCAGTACTTC

clone size: .
D gene: .
V gene: TRBV14
J gene: TRBJ2-3
CDR3 protein: CASSGLGGVTSTDTQYF
CDR3 DNA: TGTGCCAGCAGCGGGTTGGGCGGGGTCACTAGCACAGATACGCAGTATTTT

clone size: .
D gene: .
V gene: TRBV12-3/TRBV12-4
J gene: TRBJ2-3
CDR3 protein: CASSPVTDTQYF
CDR3 DNA: TGTGCCAGCAGTCCGGTTACAGATACGCAGTATTTT

clone size: .
D gene: TRBD2
V gene: TRBV9
J gene: TRBJ2-5
CDR3 protein: CASSAWTSGGATQYF
CDR3 DNA: TGTGCCAGCAGCGCCTGGACTAGCGGGGGGGCCACCCAGTACTTC

clone size: .
D gene: .
V gene: TRBV12-5
J gene: TRBJ2-1
CDR3 protein: CASGIGHEQFF
CDR3 DNA: TGTGCTAGTGGCATCGGTCATGAGCAGTTCTTC

clone size: .
D gene: TRBD2
V gene: TRBV6-5
J gene: TRBJ2-2
CDR3 protein: CASSYWGGNTGELFF
CDR3 DNA: TGTGCCAGCAGTTACTGGGGGGGAAACACCGGGGAGCTGTTTTTT

clone size: .
D gene: TRBD1
V gene: TRBV2
J gene: TRBJ2-7
CDR3 protein: CASRMDRGRTYEQYF
CDR3 DNA: TGTGCCAGCAGAATGGACAGGGGGCGAACCTACGAGCAGTACTTC

clone size: .
D gene: .
V gene: TRBV27
J gene: TRBJ1-4
CDR3 protein: CASRKNRTSLGTNEKLFF
CDR3 DNA: TGTGCCAGCAGAAAGAATCGGACTTCCTTGGGAACTAATGAAAAACTGTTTTTT

clone size: once
D gene: TRBD2
V gene: TRBV19
J gene: TRBJ2-3
CDR3 protein: CASRTLAGGVTDTQYF
CDR3 DNA: TGTGCCAGTAGAACGCTAGCGGGGGGTGTCACAGATACGCAGTATTTT

clone size: once
D gene: TRBD1
V gene: TRBV5-6
J gene: TRBJ2-1
CDR3 protein: CASSQIYRGSYNEQFF
CDR3 DNA: TGTGCCAGCAGCCAGATTTACAGGGGTAGCTACAATGAGCAGTTCTTC

clone size: once
D gene: TRBD2
V gene: TRBV5-1
J gene: TRBJ2-1
CDR3 protein: CASSSGLAGTFYNEQFF
CDR3 DNA: TGCGCCAGCAGCTCCGGACTAGCGGGAACCTTCTACAATGAGCAGTTCTTC

clone size: .
D gene: TRBD1
V gene: TRBV11-3
J gene: TRBJ1-2
CDR3 protein: CASSSGTVDGYTF
CDR3 DNA: TGTGCCAGCAGCTCAGGGACAGTCGATGGCTACACCTTC

clone size: few
D gene: .
V gene: TRBV2
J gene: TRBJ2-1
CDR3 protein: CASSEPPDWAYNEQFF
CDR3 DNA: TGTGCCAGCAGTGAGCCCCCGGACTGGGCCTACAATGAGCAGTTCTTC

clone size: .
D gene: TRBD2
V gene: TRBV3-1/TRBV3-2
J gene: TRBJ2-1
CDR3 protein: CASSQGGGYNEQFF
CDR3 DNA: TGTGCCAGCAGCCAGGGGGGGGGTTACAATGAGCAGTTCTTC

clone size: .
D gene: TRBD1
V gene: TRBV18
J gene: TRBJ1-5
CDR3 protein: CASSPGTEPYSNQPQHF
CDR3 DNA: TGTGCCAGCTCACCCGGGACAGAGCCCTATAGCAATCAGCCCCAGCATTTT

clone size: .
D gene: .
V gene: TRBV4-1
J gene: TRBJ2-7
CDR3 protein: CASSQVQLYAYEQYF
CDR3 DNA: TGCGCCAGCAGCCAAGTGCAACTCTACGCCTACGAGCAGTACTTC

clone size: once
D gene: .
V gene: TRBV7-9
J gene: TRBJ2-3
CDR3 protein: CASSLASSTRADTQYF
CDR3 DNA: TGTGCCAGCAGCTTAGCGAGTTCGACCCGGGCAGATACGCAGTATTTT

clone size: .
D gene: .
V gene: TRBV28
J gene: TRBJ1-1
CDR3 protein: CAATRQPRTEAFF
CDR3 DNA: TGTGCCGCCACCCGACAGCCCCGCACTGAAGCTTTCTTT

clone size: .
D gene: .
V gene: TRBV27
J gene: TRBJ2-7
CDR3 protein: CASSHTPYEQYF
CDR3 DNA: TGTGCCAGCAGTCACACCCCCTACGAGCAGTACTTC

clone size: .
D gene: TRBD2
V gene: TRBV7-9
J gene: TRBJ2-5
CDR3 protein: CASSLALAGFETQYF
CDR3 DNA: TGTGCCAGCAGCTTAGCACTAGCGGGATTCGAGACCCAGTACTTC

clone size: once
D gene: .
V gene: TRBV5-1
J gene: TRBJ1-2
CDR3 protein: CASSQERGGYTF
CDR3 DNA: TGCGCCAGCAGCCAGGAGAGGGGGGGCTACACCTTC

clone size: .
D gene: .
V gene: TRBV7-8
J gene: TRBJ2-2
CDR3 protein: CASSPTRTGELFF
CDR3 DNA: TGTGCCAGCAGCCCTACGCGCACCGGGGAGCTGTTTTTT

clone size: .
D gene: .
V gene: TRBV5-1
J gene: TRBJ2-3
CDR3 protein: CASSLLQGQGTDTQYF
CDR3 DNA: TGCGCCAGCAGCTTGTTGCAGGGTCAAGGCACAGATACGCAGTATTTT

clone size: .
D gene: .
V gene: TRBV11-2
J gene: TRBJ1-5
CDR3 protein: CASSLDGIGGNGNQPQHF
CDR3 DNA: TGTGCCAGCAGCTTAGACGGGATCGGGGGGAACGGCAATCAGCCCCAGCATTTT

clone size: .
D gene: .
V gene: TRBV5-1
J gene: TRBJ1-5
CDR3 protein: CASSLSGGYQPQHF
CDR3 DNA: TGCGCCAGCAGCTTGTCGGGTGGTTATCAGCCCCAGCATTTT

clone size: .
D gene: .
V gene: TRBV4-1
J gene: TRBJ2-3
CDR3 protein: CASSHQGGRVPDTQYF
CDR3 DNA: TGCGCCAGCAGCCACCAAGGGGGACGGGTGCCAGATACGCAGTATTTT

clone size: once
D gene: .
V gene: TRBV10-2
J gene: TRBJ2-1
CDR3 protein: CASSELMSSYNEQFF
CDR3 DNA: TGCGCCAGCAGTGAGCTGATGAGCTCCTACAATGAGCAGTTCTTC

clone size: once
D gene: TRBD1
V gene: TRBV5-1
J gene: TRBJ2-7
CDR3 protein: CASSLPDREGREQYF
CDR3 DNA: TGCGCCAGCAGCTTGCCGGACAGGGAAGGCCGCGAGCAGTACTTC

clone size: once
D gene: TRBD2
V gene: TRBV19
J gene: TRBJ2-1
CDR3 protein: CASSISSGSSYNEQFF
CDR3 DNA: TGTGCCAGTAGTATTTCTAGCGGGAGTTCCTACAATGAGCAGTTCTTC

clone size: .
D gene: .
V gene: TRBV2
J gene: TRBJ2-5
CDR3 protein: CASTNNQETQYF
CDR3 DNA: TGTGCCAGCACAAACAACCAAGAGACCCAGTACTTC

clone size: .
D gene: .
V gene: TRBV3-1/TRBV3-2
J gene: TRBJ1-2
CDR3 protein: CASSEYRVSDGYTF
CDR3 DNA: TGTGCCAGCAGCGAATACAGGGTCTCGGATGGCTACACCTTC

clone size: few
D gene: TRBD1
V gene: TRBV29-1
J gene: TRBJ1-2
CDR3 protein: CSVEGRTGGGYTF
CDR3 DNA: TGCAGCGTTGAAGGCAGGACAGGGGGAGGCTACACCTTC